The 10 T cell receptor beta chains presented below share a single source sample, sequenced in a study of Graves' ophthalmopathy and Graves' hyperthyroidism. TCR beta CDR3 amplification used RNA transcripts. In the first round, RT-PCR was carried out with HTBI primers, and a multiplex PCR formed the second round. TCRdb re-called the multiplex PCR reads with MiXCR, one entry per CDR3 protein. Among around 1.1 million distinct CDR3 sequences, 35% to 45% were seen once, and the ten largest hold more than 9.5%. The sequenced sample consisted of peripheral blood or thyroid tissue (not recorded which). Receptors originate from an adult man with Graves' hyperthyroidism.

CDR3 nucleotides: TGCGCCAGCAGCCAAGATCTGACTAGCGGGGGGCGGGGAACCGGGGAGCTGTTTTTT. Amino acid sequence: CASSQDLTSGGRGTGELFF. The rearrangement joins TRBV4-3 to TRBJ2-2, with 13 bases identical to TRBD2. The CDR3 is made up of 19 amino acids. Germline CDR1 LGHNA, CDR2 YSLEER. V shed 0 bases and J 5 bases; nucleotides not matched to a gene: 9.

In this sample, this clonotype turned up many times. This chain uses TRBV10-3 with TRBJ1-4; TRBD1 aligns across 9 bases. CDR1 is ENHRY and CDR2 is SYGVKD in the germline V gene. The V segment lost 6 bases and the J segment 8 bases; nucleotides outside the gene matches: 13. The CDR3 length is 16 residues. The CDR3 sequence: CAISPSSDRGDEKLFF. DNA for the CDR3: TGTGCCATCAGCCCCTCATCGGACAGGGGAGACGAAAAACTGTTTTTT.

This clonotype was seen repeatedly, ten times or more. This chain uses TRBV7-2 with TRBJ2-7; D is ambiguous. The CDR3 loop spans 14 amino acids. Germline V lookup: CDR1 SGHTA, CDR2 FQGNSA. V shed 2 bases and J shed 3 bases, with 11 bases lying between them. DNA of the CDR3: TGTGCCAGCAGCTTAAGGGTGATCGACTACGAGCAGTACTTC. This codes for CASSLRVIDYEQYF.

The sample holds many counts of this clonotype. The gene calls are TRBV7-9 and TRBJ1-1; TRBD1 agrees at 11 bases. After removal of 5 bases from V and 6 bases from J, the junction contained 8 bases not matched to a gene. The CDR3 consists of 15 residues. The germline V gene has CDR1 SEHNR and CDR2 FQNEAQ (reference sequence). CDR3 region: CASSQGQGDLAEAFF. CDR3 sequence (DNA): TGTGCCAGCAGCCAGGGACAGGGGGATTTGGCTGAAGCTTTCTTT. Full variable domain (remainder filled in from reference TRBV7-9 and TRBJ1-1): DTGVSQNPRHKITKRGQNVTFRCDPISEHNRLYWYRQTLGQGPEFLTYFQNEAQLEKSRLLSDRFSAERPKGSFSTLEIQRTEQGDSAMYLCASSQGQGDLAEAFFGQGTRLTVV.

At least ten counts were recorded for this clonotype. The chain combines TRBV12-3 or TRBV12-4 with TRBJ1-1; D is unresolved. V lost 5 bases to trimming and J lost 2 bases, with 12 bases between them. The CDR3 extends over 14 amino acids. The CDR3 loop is CASSPLGGNTEAFF. CDR3 bases: TGTGCCAGCAGTCCCCTCGGTGGAAACACTGAAGCTTTCTTT.

This clonotype was seen a few times. The chain joins TRBV4-3 to TRBJ1-5; possibly TRBD1 for D (6 bases). This CDR3 has 15 amino acids. The V gene's germline CDR1 is LGHNA and CDR2 YSLEER. V was cut by 1 base and J by 7 bases, with 14 bases left in between. This CDR3 reads CASSQVGGGEQPQHF. CDR3 coding DNA: TGCGCCAGCAGCCAAGTGGGGGGGGGCGAACAGCCCCAGCATTTT.

The J gene is TRBJ2-7, the V gene TRBV7-9, with unresolved D. Trimming took off 1 base at V and 4 bases at J, with 11 bases between the two ends. The V gene's germline CDR1 is SEHNR and CDR2 FQNEAQ (reference sequence). The CDR3 runs 14 residues. The CDR3 DNA follows: TGTGCCAGCAGCTTAGGACCATGGAAATACGAGCAGTACTTC. Its protein is CASSLGPWKYEQYF.

The chain carries TRBV29-1 and TRBJ2-5; D possibly corresponds to TRBD2 (5 bases). The length of the CDR3 is 15 residues. V was clipped by 8 bases and J by 1 base, with 20 bases between them. Germline CDR1 and CDR2: SQVTM and ANQGSEA. CDR3 region: CSLAHAGFGQETQYF. CDR3 coding DNA: TGCAGCTTAGCGCACGCGGGTTTCGGCCAAGAGACCCAGTACTTC.

On this clonotype itself: The junction does not match germline at one end; this may be a read error. V usage is TRBV10-3 and J usage is TRBJ1-5; no reliable D call. The CDR3 totals 15 residues. In germline, CDR1 is ENHRY, CDR2 SYGVKD. CDR3 sequence reads: CASSYSDGSNQPQHF. The CDR3 coding sequence is TGTGCCAGCAGTTACTCCGACGGTAGCAATCAGCCCCAGCATTTT.

This clonotype was observed many times. V gene TRBV25-1 combines with J gene TRBJ2-5; D not resolved. From germline, CDR1 is MGHDK and CDR2 SYGVNS. This CDR3 has 17 residues. The V end was cut by 4 bases, the J end by 0 bases, with 18 bases between. The CDR3 loop reads CASSGAGTTSYQETQYF. In DNA, the CDR3 is TGTGCCAGCAGTGGGGCAGGTACTACCTCGTACCAAGAGACCCAGTACTTC.